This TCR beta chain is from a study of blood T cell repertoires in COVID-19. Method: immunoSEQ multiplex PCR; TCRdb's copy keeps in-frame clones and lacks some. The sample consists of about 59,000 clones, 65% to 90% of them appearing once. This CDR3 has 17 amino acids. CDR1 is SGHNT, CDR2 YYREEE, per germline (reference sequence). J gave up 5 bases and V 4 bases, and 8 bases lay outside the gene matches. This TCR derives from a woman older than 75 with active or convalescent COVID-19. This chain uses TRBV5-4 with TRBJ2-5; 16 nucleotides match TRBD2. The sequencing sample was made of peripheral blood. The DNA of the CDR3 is TGTGCCAGCAGCCTTGGGACTAGCGGGGGGGCCGAGGAGACCCAGTACTTC. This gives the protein CASSLGTSGGAEETQYF.